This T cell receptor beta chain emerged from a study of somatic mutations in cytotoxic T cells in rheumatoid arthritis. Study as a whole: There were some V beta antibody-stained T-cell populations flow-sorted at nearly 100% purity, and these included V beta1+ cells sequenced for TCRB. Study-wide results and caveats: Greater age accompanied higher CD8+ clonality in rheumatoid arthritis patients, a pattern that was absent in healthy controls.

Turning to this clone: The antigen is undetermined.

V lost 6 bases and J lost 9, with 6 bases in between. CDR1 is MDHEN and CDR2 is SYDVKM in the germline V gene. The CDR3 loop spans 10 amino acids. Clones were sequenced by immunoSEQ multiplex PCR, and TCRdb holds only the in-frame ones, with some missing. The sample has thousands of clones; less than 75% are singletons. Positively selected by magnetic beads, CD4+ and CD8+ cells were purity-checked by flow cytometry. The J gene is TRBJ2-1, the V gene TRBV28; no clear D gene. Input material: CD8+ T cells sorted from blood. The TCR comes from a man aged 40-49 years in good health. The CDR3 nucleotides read TGTGCCAGCAGCACGGCTGAGCAGTTCTTC. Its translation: CASSTAEQFF.